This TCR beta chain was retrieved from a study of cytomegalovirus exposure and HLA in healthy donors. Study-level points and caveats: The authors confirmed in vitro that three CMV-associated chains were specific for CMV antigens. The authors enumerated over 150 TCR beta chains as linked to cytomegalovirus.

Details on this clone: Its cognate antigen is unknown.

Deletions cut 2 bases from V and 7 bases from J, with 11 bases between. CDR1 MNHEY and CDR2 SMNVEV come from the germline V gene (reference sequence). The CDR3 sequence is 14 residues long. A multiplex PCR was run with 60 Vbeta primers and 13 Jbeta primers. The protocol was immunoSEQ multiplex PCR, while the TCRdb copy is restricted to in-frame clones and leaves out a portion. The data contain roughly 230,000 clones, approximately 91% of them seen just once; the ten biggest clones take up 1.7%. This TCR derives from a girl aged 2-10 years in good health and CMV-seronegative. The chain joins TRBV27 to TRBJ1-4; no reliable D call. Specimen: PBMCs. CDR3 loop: CASSLTQTPEKLFF. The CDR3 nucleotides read TGTGCCAGCAGTTTAACCCAGACTCCTGAAAAACTGTTTTTT.